This T cell receptor beta chain was obtained from a study of OX40 agonist ivuxolimab in advanced cancers. About this clone: Distinct nucleotide sequences in the sample also encode this CDR3.

V dropped 2 bases and J dropped 11; count of bases not matched to a gene: 7. The CDR3 length is 14 residues. Germline CDR1 reads MNHEY; CDR2 reads SVGAGI. Profiling relied on immunoSEQ multiplex PCR, and the TCRdb table lists in-frame clones only, not all of them. This sample yields about 120,000 clones, of which 93% are seen a single time; more than 0.15% belongs to the top ten. J is TRBJ2-4 and V is TRBV6-5; 9 nucleotides align to TRBD1. The sequence derives from an adult with an advanced solid tumor such as melanoma, head and neck, liver or kidney cancer. This specimen was CD4+ or CD8+ T cells sorted from blood, taken in a trial of the OX40 agonist ivuxolimab. Written as DNA, the CDR3 is TGTGCCAGCAGTTACGGGGGACAGGGTGGGGTTCAGTACTTC. Translated: CASSYGGQGGVQYF.